This TCR beta chain was obtained from a study of blood T cell repertoires in COVID-19. At the level of the study: From T cells, B-cell-depleted T cells, or PBMCs came the material, which was cDNA or gDNA.

Clones were read by immunoSEQ multiplex PCR, and TCRdb kept only the in-frame ones, dropping some. In the table there are about 260,000 clones, around nine tenths of which are singletons. CDR3 size: 15 residues. CDR1 SGHTA and CDR2 FQGNSA come from the germline V gene. With 4 bases removed from V and 1 base from J, the gap between germline ends came to 10 bases. The chain couples TRBV7-2 to TRBJ2-2; weak D call: TRBD2 (5 bases). Sequencing was performed on PBMCs or T cells enriched from blood (not recorded which). The TCR sequence derives from a woman in her forties who had been exposed to COVID-19. The CDR3 region is CASSSRRKNTGELFF. The CDR3 DNA follows: TGTGCCAGCAGCTCACGGAGGAAGAACACCGGGGAGCTGTTTTTT.